This TCR beta chain was retrieved from a study of blood T cell repertoires in COVID-19 (dated by TCRdb to 2018 to 2021). Looking at the study overall: Samples covering the acute and convalescent phases of COVID-19 were provided by collaborators in the United States, Italy and Spain. Samples came from the ongoing ImmuneRACE study (first 160 participants) plus 1,254 subjects from 6 global collaborators. The sample metadata nearly always contained a de-identified subject ID, COVID-19 status, age in years and sex. The dataset comprised deeply sampled blood TCRbeta repertoires from subjects exposed to, actively infected with, or recovered from COVID-19. The repertoires were released in a freely available public database intended as a resource for research on the immune response to SARS-CoV-2. HLA class I and class II types, where available, came from metadata supplied by the sample provider rather than from assay-based typing. The prospective study material was composed of cDNA or gDNA derived from T cells, B-cell-depleted T cells, or PBMCs. On the study overall, not on this receptor specifically: Clinical and demographic metadata were provided uncurated, with the amount varying by source and participant.

Of note for this clone: The antigen this receptor binds is unknown. Base qualities are not at hand, and no much larger clone is one base apart.

CDR1 and CDR2, looked up from the germline V gene (reference sequence), are MNHNY and SVGAGI. The CDR3 measures 14 amino acids from cysteine to phenylalanine. This entry keeps only the CDR3 DNA: 42 bases, framed from base 1. The germline ends are 12 bases apart after V is trimmed by 2 bases and J by 6 bases. TCRbeta CDR3 regions were amplified from genomic DNA using the immunoSEQ Assay, a bias-controlled multiplex PCR. In the original analysis: Within the assay, amplification of reference gene primers was used to estimate how many nucleated cells each sample contained. To quantify the absolute abundance of each unique TCRbeta CDR3 rearrangement, sequence reads were collapsed and filtered. For each sample, productive Simpson clonality was calculated as the square root of Simpson's diversity index across productive rearrangements. TCRdb carries this immuneACCESS record with in-frame sequences only. Its versions omit some clonotypes, under half of them owing to an unresolved V gene in the studies checked, with the rest unexplained. Clone size and V and J calls were adopted from that table, with D and trimming inferred from the DNA. The sample table shows 30,000 to 40,000 clones, and roughly 78% are seen once. Approximately 15% of the sample rests with the top ten.

The collaborating institutions used their own protocols to collect whole blood in K2EDTA tubes. Collaborator samples were shipped for TCRbeta analysis as frozen whole blood, isolated PBMCs, or DNA extracted from either sample type. Recombination joined TRBV6-6 with TRBJ2-3, with TRBD2 as a weak D call on 5 bases. This sequence originates from a woman aged 65 to 85 with acute or convalescent COVID-19. Sequencing was done on a sample of peripheral blood. The CDR3 in this case is CASSYVGLADTQYF. The sequenced DNA is TGTGCCAGCAGTTACGTCGGACTGGCGGATACGCAGTATTTT.